Presented here are 29 T cell receptor beta chains from one specimen sequenced in a study of T cell clones after liver transplantation. Clones were read by immunoSEQ multiplex PCR, and TCRdb kept only the in-frame ones, dropping some. Of roughly 73,000 clones in the sample, about 80% were seen once. This specimen was CD4+ T cells from blood, taken before liver transplant. The receptors shown here come from a human donor who received a liver transplant.

The V and J genes are TRBV7-3 and TRBJ2-1; the D call may be TRBD1 or TRBD2 (6 bases each). The V gene lost 1 base and the J gene lost 4 bases, with 11 bases spanning the gap. This CDR3 is built from 15 residues. Germline CDR1 SGHTA, CDR2 FQGTGA. The CDR3 DNA is TGTGCCAGCAGCTTAAATCGGGGGCGGTACAATGAGCAGTTCTTC. This encodes CASSLNRGRYNEQFF. The whole variable domain, remainder taken from reference TRBV7-3 and TRBJ2-1, is GAGVSQTPSNKVTEKGKYVELRCDPISGHTALYWYRQSLGQGPEFLIYFQGTGAADDSGLPNDRFFAVRPEGSVSTLKIQRTERGDSAVYLCASSLNRGRYNEQFFGPGTRLTVL.

The chain is built from TRBV1 and TRBJ2-1; the table's D call, TRBD2, was not checked against the DNA. TRBV1 is given as a pseudogene. The CDR3 extends over 16 amino acids. CDR3 coding DNA: TGCACCAGCAGCTTCCTTACTAGCGGGCACCAGAATGAGCAGTTCTTC. Its translation: CTSSFLTSGHQNEQFF.

The V gene is TRBV19, the J gene TRBJ2-2, with 10 positions matching TRBD2. CDR3 length: 16 amino acids. Germline CDR1 LNHDA, CDR2 SQIVND (reference sequence). J gave up 4 bases and V 7 bases, and 9 bases lay outside the gene matches. The CDR3 sequence is CASKTRLAGITGELFF. DNA of the CDR3: TGTGCCAGTAAAACCCGACTAGCGGGTATCACCGGGGAGCTGTTTTTT.

The V call is TRBV5-6, the J call TRBJ2-3; a weak D match, TRBD2 (7 bases). The V and J ends lost 5 bases and 6 bases respectively, with 16 bases between them. The CDR3 covers 14 residues. Germline V gene lookup returns CDR1 SGHDT and CDR2 YYEEEE. Written as DNA, the CDR3 is TGTGCCAGCAGATCCCGAGGGAGGGGGGATACGCAGTATTTT. Amino acids: CASRSRGRGDTQYF.

The V gene is TRBV2, the J gene TRBJ1-5; TRBD1 matches 8 bases. The length of the CDR3 is 21 residues. From germline, CDR1 is SNHLY and CDR2 FYNNEI. V dropped 9 bases and J dropped 0; count of bases not matched to a gene: 25. The CDR3 bases are TGTGCCAGTCGATTTACCACTTCCGGGACAGGAAATTCCTATAGCAATCAGCCCCAGCATTTT. This gives the protein CASRFTTSGTGNSYSNQPQHF.

The CDR3 loop reads CASSLEQGGGDTIYF. The CDR3 DNA sequence: TGTGCCAGCAGCTTGGAGCAGGGAGGAGGAGACACCATATATTTT. The chain carries TRBV5-4 and TRBJ1-3; TRBD1 is a possible D gene (5 bases). Trimming removed 0 bases at V and 8 bases at J, with 15 bases between. The CDR3 is 15 residues long. The V gene's germline CDR1 is SGHNT and CDR2 YYREEE (reference sequence).

The rearrangement links TRBV11-1 to TRBJ2-7, with 7 bases that match TRBD2. Unmatched junction bases numbered 5, after V lost 4 bases and J lost 5 bases. Germline V gene data show CDR1 as SGHAT and CDR2 as FQDESV (reference sequence). The CDR3 loop spans 13 amino acids. The CDR3 DNA is TGTGCCAGCAGCTCAGGGCGGGAGAACGAGCAGTACTTC. Translating gives CASSSGRENEQYF.

This clone was counted once. The chain uses TRBV7-2 and TRBJ1-2; unclear D gene. Trimming pared 6 bases from V and 5 bases from J, leaving 13 bases between. Germline-derived CDR1 and CDR2 are SGHTA and FQGNSA. There are 13 residues in the CDR3. The CDR3 here is CASSPGIRYGYTF. The CDR3 nucleotides are TGTGCCAGCAGTCCCGGGATTAGGTATGGCTACACCTTC.

The chain recombines TRBV6-1 with TRBJ2-5; D is unclear. This CDR3 spans 15 amino acids. In germline, CDR1 is MNHNS, CDR2 SASEGT. Trimming removed 1 base from V and 1 base from J, with 10 bases in between. In nucleotides, the CDR3 is TGTGCCAGCAGTGAAGAGACCCTACTCCAAGAGACCCAGTACTTC. It yields the protein CASSEETLLQETQYF.

The chain recombines TRBV5-1 with TRBJ2-1; 7 nucleotides align to TRBD2. Germline assignment: CDR1 SGHRS and CDR2 YFSETQ. The CDR3 is 12 residues long. Losses at the gene ends were 1 base for V and 12 bases for J; bases not matched to a gene: 4. DNA for the CDR3: TGCGCCAGCAGCTTGAAGGGCGGGAGGCAGTTCTTC. Protein: CASSLKGGRQFF.

V is TRBV5-4 and J is TRBJ2-5; D remains unclear. Germline lookup yields CDR1 SGHNT and CDR2 YYREEE (reference sequence). The CDR3 is 14 amino acids. Trimming cost V 3 bases and J 5 bases, with 14 bases left between them. The DNA for the CDR3 is TGTGCCAGCAGCTACGGACGGAAAATCGAGACCCAGTACTTC. Its protein is CASSYGRKIETQYF.

This clone rates as medium-sized (0.01 to 0.1%). The chain has TRBV6-5 and TRBJ2-7; either TRBD1 or TRBD2 may fit D (5 bases each). CDR3 length equals 13 residues. The germline CDR1 and CDR2 sequences are MNHEY and SVGAGI. The V and J ends lost 5 bases and 1 base respectively, with 9 bases between them. In DNA form, the CDR3 reads TGTGCCAGCAGTCGGGGCTTGTCCTACGAGCAGTACTTC. Protein: CASSRGLSYEQYF.

The CDR3 is CSAWSHLEQFF. The CDR3 region has the DNA TGCAGTGCCTGGTCTCACTTGGAGCAGTTCTTC. The J gene is TRBJ2-1, the V gene TRBV20-1; D unresolved. Looked up from germline, CDR1 is DFQATT and CDR2 is SNEGSKA (reference sequence). The CDR3 loop spans 11 amino acids. Trimming took off 6 bases at V and 10 bases at J, with 13 bases between the two ends.

This clone appeared once. The chain uses TRBV9 and TRBJ2-1; D may be TRBD1 or TRBD2 (5 bases each). The ends were cut back, 4 bases at V and 7 bases at J, with 21 bases in the middle. The CDR3 has 16 amino acids. Germline CDR1 is SGDLS and CDR2 is YYNGEE. This CDR3 is CASSHRRDPTGNEQFF. In nucleotides, the CDR3 is TGTGCCAGCAGCCACCGAAGGGACCCGACGGGGAATGAGCAGTTCTTC.

The rearrangement uses TRBV5-1 and TRBJ1-2, with 7 bases fitting TRBD1. V dropped 4 bases and J dropped 5; count of bases not matched to a gene: 11. Germline V gene data show CDR1 as SGHRS and CDR2 as YFSETQ. This CDR3 has 15 amino acids. Here the CDR3 DNA reads TGCGCCAGCAGCCCTGGACAGGCGAATTATTATGGCTACACCTTC. Its translation: CASSPGQANYYGYTF.

The CDR3 loop is CASSATGRVQYF. CDR3 bases: TGTGCCAGCAGCGCCACAGGGAGGGTGCAGTACTTC. The genes are TRBV11-3 and TRBJ2-7; TRBD2 might be the D (7 bases). Per germline, CDR1 SGHNT and CDR2 YENEEA. Trimming removed 5 bases from V and 9 bases from J, with 14 bases in between. This CDR3 spans 12 amino acids.

The V call is TRBV18, the J call TRBJ1-5; unclear D gene. Per germline, CDR1 KGHSH and CDR2 LQKENI. Trimming cost V 0 bases and J 7 bases, with 7 bases left between them. The CDR3 consists of 13 residues. The CDR3 reads CASSPPGRQPQHF. DNA of the CDR3: TGTGCCAGCTCACCACCAGGGAGACAGCCCCAGCATTTT.

This clone has only one observation. V usage is TRBV11-2 and J usage is TRBJ1-2, with TRBD1 as a possible D gene (5 bases). V lost 5 bases and J lost 2, with 12 bases in between. CDR1 is SGHAT, CDR2 FQNNGV, per germline. This CDR3 is built from 14 residues. The CDR3 DNA is TGTGCCAGCAGCCCCCCGACAGCCAACTATGGCTACACCTTC. It translates to CASSPPTANYGYTF. The full variable domain, rest sourced from reference TRBV11-2 and TRBJ1-2, is EAGVAQSPRYKIIEKRQSVAFWCNPISGHATLYWYQQILGQGPKLLIQFQNNGVVDDSQLPKDRFSAERLKGVDSTLKIQPAKLEDSAVYLCASSPPTANYGYTFGSGTRLTVV.

About this clone: Other DNA sequences from this sample encode an identical CDR3 as well. V is TRBV6-1 and J is TRBJ1-2, with D maybe TRBD1 (5 bases). Trimming stripped 3 bases from V and 4 bases from J, with 6 bases between. This CDR3 has 12 amino acids. Germline assignment: CDR1 MNHNS and CDR2 SASEGT. The CDR3 region is CASSDRGYGYTF. The CDR3 DNA is TGTGCCAGCAGTGATAGGGGCTATGGCTACACCTTC.

This clone was counted once. J is TRBJ1-1 and V is TRBV5-1, with 7 bases that match TRBD1. Germline V gene lookup returns CDR1 SGHRS and CDR2 YFSETQ. The CDR3 has 16 amino acids. The ends lost 0 bases at V and 1 base at J; junction bases unmatched: 6. The CDR3 DNA follows: TGCGCCAGCAGCTTGGGGGACAGTAAAACGAACACTGAAGCTTTCTTT. Translation: CASSLGDSKTNTEAFF. The whole variable domain, filled in from reference TRBV5-1 and TRBJ1-1, reads KAGVTQTPRYLIKTRGQQVTLSCSPISGHRSVSWYQQTPGQGLQFLFEYFSETQRNKGNFPGRFSGRQFSNSRSEMNVSTLELGDSALYLCASSLGDSKTNTEAFFGQGTRLTVV.

V gene TRBV28 combines with J gene TRBJ1-1; D is perhaps TRBD1 (6 bases). The germline gives CDR1 MDHEN, CDR2 SYDVKM. The ends were cut back, 6 bases at V and 7 bases at J, with 15 bases in the middle. This CDR3 has 13 amino acids. CDR3 in DNA: TGTGCCAGCAGCCTTCCAGGGACACTTGAAGCTTTCTTT. Amino acid sequence: CASSLPGTLEAFF.

V is TRBV6-1 and J is TRBJ2-3, with D maybe TRBD1 (6 bases). Trimming removed 4 bases from V and 0 bases from J, with 11 bases in between. CDR1 MNHNS and CDR2 SASEGT come from the germline V gene. This CDR3 has 15 residues. The CDR3: CASSGRTGSTDTQYF. The CDR3 DNA follows: TGTGCCAGCAGTGGAAGAACAGGGAGCACAGATACGCAGTATTTT.

This clone has a handful of counts. J is TRBJ1-1 and V is TRBV7-9, with D uncertain. The germline CDR1 and CDR2 sequences are SEHNR and FQNEAQ (reference sequence). The V end lost 3 bases, the J end lost 1 base, and 9 bases lay between the germline ends. The CDR3 contains 14 residues. In DNA form, the CDR3 reads TGTGCCAGCAGCTTCTCCGTCACGAACACTGAAGCTTTCTTT. It yields the protein CASSFSVTNTEAFF.

The V gene is TRBV18, the J gene TRBJ1-3; the D gene is possibly TRBD1 (6 bases). The V gene lost 3 bases and the J gene lost 0 bases, with 12 bases spanning the gap. The germline V gene encodes CDR1 KGHSH and CDR2 LQKENI. The CDR3 sequence is 16 residues long. This CDR3 is CASSPGGPSSGNTIYF. CDR3 in DNA: TGTGCCAGCTCACCGGGGGGGCCTAGCTCTGGAAACACCATATATTTT.

The chain uses TRBV9 and TRBJ1-1, with D hard to call. V was clipped by 1 base and J by 3 bases, with 10 bases between them. Germline CDR1 SGDLS, CDR2 YYNGEE. The CDR3 is made up of 14 amino acids. The CDR3 DNA reads as TGTGCCAGCAGCGTATCCGGGTCCCACACTGAAGCTTTCTTT. Its translation: CASSVSGSHTEAFF.

This sequence joins TRBV7-2 and TRBJ2-7; no definite D call. V lost 1 base, J lost 0 bases, and 10 bases lay in between. Germline V CDR1 and CDR2: SGHTA, FQGNSA. The CDR3 runs to 15 residues. DNA for the CDR3: TGTGCCAGCAGCTTAGACGCAGGAATCTCCTACGAGCAGTACTTC. Amino acid sequence: CASSLDAGISYEQYF.

V usage is TRBV28 and J usage is TRBJ1-2, with TRBD1 as a possible D gene (6 bases). Germline-derived CDR1 and CDR2 are MDHEN and SYDVKM. Trimming removed 6 bases from V and 8 bases from J, with 16 bases in between. The CDR3 has 13 amino acids. The DNA of the CDR3 is TGTGCCAGCAGCCGTATTACAGGGTACGGCTACACCTTC. Translated: CASSRITGYGYTF.

The V and J genes are TRBV6-6 and TRBJ2-7; D may be TRBD1 or TRBD2 (7 bases each). Germline loops: CDR1 MNHNY, CDR2 SVGAGI (reference sequence). The CDR3 is 16 amino acids. V lost 0 bases, J lost 3 bases, and 15 bases lay in between. The CDR3 DNA sequence: TGTGCCAGCAGTTACTCACTGCAGGGGGGGGACTACGAGCAGTACTTC. It codes for CASSYSLQGGDYEQYF.

The V gene is TRBV2, the J gene TRBJ2-5; D is possibly TRBD2 (6 bases). The length of the CDR3 is 13 residues. V dropped 7 bases and J dropped 2 bases, with 11 bases sitting between them. Germline V gene lookup returns CDR1 SNHLY and CDR2 FYNNEI. CDR3 in DNA: TGTGCCAGCACGAAGCGGGCACAAGAGACCCAGTACTTC. This encodes CASTKRAQETQYF.